This T cell receptor beta chain originates from a study of T cell repertoires in cytomegalovirus infection (dated by TCRdb to between 2018 and 2021). General notes on the study: Donor HLA type was relevant to the analysis, because carriage of CMV infection together with the matching HLA type was indicated by public TCR beta signatures. Results and caveats for the whole study, not just this receptor: In the ex vivo response, HLA-C-restricted CMV-specific TCR beta clonotypes were dominant, and in two of eight donors the single most frequent clonotype came from this HLA-C-restricted group. Carriers of CMV infection plus the relevant HLA type were discriminated by the cumulative frequency of public TCR beta family members in the study cohort and in an independent approximately 360-donor cohort.

The junction shows trimming of 4 bases on V and 2 bases on J, plus 17 bases between the germline ends. The CDR3 spans 16 residues, from the cysteine through the phenylalanine. CDR3 DNA is the only sequence kept; it has 48 bases, read in frame from the first base. According to the germline V gene, CDR1 reads SGHAT and CDR2 reads FQNNGV. This clonotype was observed a handful of times. Its binding antigen is unknown. No clone much larger than this one lies a single base away; base qualities are absent. The sequencing machine was an Illumina HiSeq 1500. In TCRdb, the public reads were trimmed at Q25 with fastp and aligned with MiXCR, with productive beta chains retained. Rows are unified per CDR3 protein, each entry keeping the most common DNA and genes. A total of 150,000 to 200,000 distinct CDR3 sequences appear in this sample, over 15% of them only once. The ten biggest clones cover over 15% of the sample.

The sequenced sample was CD8+ T cells from PBMCs. The chain is made from TRBV11-2 and TRBJ1-2; the best D guess is TRBD1, with 5 bases matching. This TCR was recovered from a human donor in good health (CMV status not recorded). Some clones in this sample may be carry-over from other donors' samples. The CDR3 amino acid sequence is: CASSSSGTLFNYGYTF. The sequenced DNA: TGTGCCAGCAGCTCATCCGGGACCTTATTCAACTATGGCTACACCTTC.